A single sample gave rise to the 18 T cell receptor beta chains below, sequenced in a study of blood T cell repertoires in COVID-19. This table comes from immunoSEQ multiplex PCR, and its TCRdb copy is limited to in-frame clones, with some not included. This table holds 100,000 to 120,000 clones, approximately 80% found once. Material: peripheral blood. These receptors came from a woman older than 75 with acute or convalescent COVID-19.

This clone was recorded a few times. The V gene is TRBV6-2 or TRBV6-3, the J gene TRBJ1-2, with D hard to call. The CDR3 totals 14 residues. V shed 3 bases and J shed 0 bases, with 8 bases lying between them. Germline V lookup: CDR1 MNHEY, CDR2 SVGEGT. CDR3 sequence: CASSYIGANYGYTF. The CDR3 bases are TGTGCCAGCAGTTATATTGGAGCTAACTATGGCTACACCTTC.

In DNA form, the CDR3 reads TGTGCCAGCAGCCTTGGGACTAGCGGATGGGTCTACGAGCAGTACGTC. This translates into CASSLGTSGWVYEQYV. This rearrangement joins TRBV7-9 to TRBJ2-7, with 11 bases that match TRBD2. The germline V gene has CDR1 SEHNR and CDR2 FQNEAQ (reference sequence). Unmatched junction bases numbered 9, after V lost 5 bases and J lost 3 bases. This CDR3 is 16 amino acids long.

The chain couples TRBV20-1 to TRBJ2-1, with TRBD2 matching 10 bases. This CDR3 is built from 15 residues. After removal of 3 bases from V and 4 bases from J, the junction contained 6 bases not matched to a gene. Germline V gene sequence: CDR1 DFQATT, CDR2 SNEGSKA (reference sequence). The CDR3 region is CSASRLAGSYNEQFF. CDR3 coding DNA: TGCAGTGCTAGTAGACTAGCGGGCTCTTACAATGAGCAGTTCTTC.

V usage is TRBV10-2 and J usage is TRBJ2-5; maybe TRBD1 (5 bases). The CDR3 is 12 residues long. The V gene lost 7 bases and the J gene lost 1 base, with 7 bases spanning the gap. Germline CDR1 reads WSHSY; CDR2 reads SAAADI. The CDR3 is CASKQAQETQYF. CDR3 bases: TGCGCCAGCAAACAGGCCCAAGAGACCCAGTACTTC.

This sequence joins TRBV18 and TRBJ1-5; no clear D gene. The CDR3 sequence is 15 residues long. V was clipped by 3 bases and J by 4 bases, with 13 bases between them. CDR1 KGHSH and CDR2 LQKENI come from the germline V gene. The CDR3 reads CASSPSVPGNQPQHF. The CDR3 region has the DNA TGTGCCAGCTCACCTTCAGTGCCGGGGAATCAGCCCCAGCATTTT.

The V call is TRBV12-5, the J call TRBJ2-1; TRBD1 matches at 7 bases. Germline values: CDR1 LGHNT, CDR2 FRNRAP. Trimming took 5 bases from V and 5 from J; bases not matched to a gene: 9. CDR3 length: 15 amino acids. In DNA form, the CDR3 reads TGTGCTAGTGGTACCCTGACAGGGCGAGACAATGAGCAGTTCTTC. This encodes CASGTLTGRDNEQFF.

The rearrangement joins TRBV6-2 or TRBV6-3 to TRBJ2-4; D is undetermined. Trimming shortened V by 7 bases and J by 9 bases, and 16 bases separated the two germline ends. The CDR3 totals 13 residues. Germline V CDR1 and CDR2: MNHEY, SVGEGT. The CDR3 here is CASTPREVGIQYF. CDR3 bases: TGTGCCAGCACCCCCCGTGAGGTGGGCATTCAGTACTTC.

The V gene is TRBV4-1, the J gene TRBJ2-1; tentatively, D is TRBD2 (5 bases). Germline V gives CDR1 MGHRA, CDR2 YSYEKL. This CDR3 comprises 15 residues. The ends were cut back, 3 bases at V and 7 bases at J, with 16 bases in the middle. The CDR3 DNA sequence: TGCGCCAGCAGCCACGTACATCGGGGTTTTAATGAGCAGTTCTTC. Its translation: CASSHVHRGFNEQFF.

This chain's CDR3 is CASLGQGASPSNQPQHF. CDR3 in DNA: TGTGCCAGCCTCGGACAGGGGGCTTCGCCTAGCAATCAGCCCCAGCATTTT. This rearrangement joins TRBV28 to TRBJ1-5; 11 bases agree with TRBD1. The CDR3 is 17 amino acids. The V segment lost 8 bases and the J segment 0 bases; nucleotides outside the gene matches: 9. Germline loops: CDR1 MDHEN, CDR2 SYDVKM.

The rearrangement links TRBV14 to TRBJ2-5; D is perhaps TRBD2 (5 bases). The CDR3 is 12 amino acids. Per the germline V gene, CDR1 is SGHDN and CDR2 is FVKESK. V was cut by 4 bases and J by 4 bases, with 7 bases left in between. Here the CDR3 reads CASSRERETQYF. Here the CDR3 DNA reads TGTGCCAGCAGCCGGGAGAGAGAGACCCAGTACTTC.

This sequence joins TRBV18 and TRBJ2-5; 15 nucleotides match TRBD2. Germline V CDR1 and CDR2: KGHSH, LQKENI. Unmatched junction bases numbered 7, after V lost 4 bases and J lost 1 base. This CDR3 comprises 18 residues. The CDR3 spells CASSLGLAGGAGQETQYF. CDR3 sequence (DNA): TGTGCCAGCTCACTCGGACTAGCGGGAGGGGCCGGCCAAGAGACCCAGTACTTC.

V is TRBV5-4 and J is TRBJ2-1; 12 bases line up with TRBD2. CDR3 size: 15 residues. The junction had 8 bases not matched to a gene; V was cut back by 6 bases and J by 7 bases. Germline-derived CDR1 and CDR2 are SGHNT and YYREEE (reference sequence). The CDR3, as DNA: TGTGCCAGCACCGTGACTAGCGGGAGTAAAAATGAGCAGTTCTTC. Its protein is CASTVTSGSKNEQFF.

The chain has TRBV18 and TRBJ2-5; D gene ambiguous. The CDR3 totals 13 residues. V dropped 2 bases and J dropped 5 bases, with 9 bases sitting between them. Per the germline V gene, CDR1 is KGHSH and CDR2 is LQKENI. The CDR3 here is CASSPGQAETQYF. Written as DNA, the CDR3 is TGTGCCAGCTCACCAGGGCAGGCTGAGACCCAGTACTTC.

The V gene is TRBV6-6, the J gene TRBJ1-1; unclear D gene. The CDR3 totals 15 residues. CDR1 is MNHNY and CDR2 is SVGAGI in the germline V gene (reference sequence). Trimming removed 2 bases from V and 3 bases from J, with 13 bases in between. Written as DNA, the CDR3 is TGTGCCAGCAGTTACGGGAAAGGGAGGGACACTGAAGCTTTCTTT. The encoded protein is CASSYGKGRDTEAFF.

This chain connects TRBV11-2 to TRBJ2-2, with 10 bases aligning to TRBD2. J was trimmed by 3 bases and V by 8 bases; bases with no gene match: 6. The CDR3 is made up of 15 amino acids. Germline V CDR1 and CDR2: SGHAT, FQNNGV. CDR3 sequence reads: CASSRTSGYTGELFF. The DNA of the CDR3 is TGTGCCAGCTCCAGGACTAGCGGATACACCGGGGAGCTGTTTTTT. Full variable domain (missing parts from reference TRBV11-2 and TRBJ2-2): EAGVAQSPRYKIIEKRQSVAFWCNPISGHATLYWYQQILGQGPKLLIQFQNNGVVDDSQLPKDRFSAERLKGVDSTLKIQPAKLEDSAVYLCASSRTSGYTGELFFGEGSRLTVL.

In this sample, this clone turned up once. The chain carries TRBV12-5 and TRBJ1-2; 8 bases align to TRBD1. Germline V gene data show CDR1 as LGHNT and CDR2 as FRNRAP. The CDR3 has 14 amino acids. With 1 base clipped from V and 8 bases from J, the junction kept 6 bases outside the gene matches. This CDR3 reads CASGLDQGAGGYTF. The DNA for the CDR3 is TGTGCTAGTGGTTTGGACCAGGGGGCGGGAGGCTACACCTTC.

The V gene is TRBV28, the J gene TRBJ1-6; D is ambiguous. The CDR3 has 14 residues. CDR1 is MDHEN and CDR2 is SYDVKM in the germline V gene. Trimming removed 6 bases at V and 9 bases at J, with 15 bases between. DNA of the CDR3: TGTGCCAGCAGCTCTGAGGGATGGATTTCACCCCTCCACTTT. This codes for CASSSEGWISPLHF.

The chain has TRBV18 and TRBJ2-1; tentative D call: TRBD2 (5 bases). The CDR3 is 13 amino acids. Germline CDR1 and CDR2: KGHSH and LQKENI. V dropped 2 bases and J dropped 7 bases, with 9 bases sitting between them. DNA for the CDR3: TGTGCCAGCTCACCAGGACTCTTAAATGAGCAGTTCTTC. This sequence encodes CASSPGLLNEQFF. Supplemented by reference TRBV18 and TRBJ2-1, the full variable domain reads NAGVMQNPRHLVRRRGQEARLRCSPMKGHSHVYWYRQLPEEGLKFMVYLQKENIIDESGMPKERFSAEFPKEGPSILRIQQVVRGDSAAYFCASSPGLLNEQFFGPGTRLTVL.